Given below is one T cell receptor beta chain in context. Antigen specificity is unknown. After re-calling the 5' RACE reads, TCRdb lists one entry per CDR3 protein, DNA absent. The sample includes about 260,000 distinct CDR3 sequences. This CDR3 comprises 16 residues. In germline, CDR1 is ENHRY, CDR2 SYGVKD. The data were obtained in a study of T cells expressing NK-cell markers. Looking at the study overall: Investigators obtained TCR beta repertoires from sorted CD3+CD56+NKG2C+, CD3+CD56+NKG2C- and CD3+CD56-NKG2C+ T cells. The sequencing cohort of eight donors included seven HCMV-seropositive individuals and one seronegative individual. Regarding the study as a whole: The share of CD8+ T cells held by dominant NKG2C+ clonotypes was about 1.0-7.5% in more than 5 donors.

The chain employs TRBV10-3 and TRBJ2-1. The sequenced sample was blood T cells: a sorted CD56 or NKG2C T cell subset, CD4+ or CD8+ T cells, or bulk PBMC T cells (not recorded which). The clonotype originates from a woman between 18 and 75 years old in good health. CDR3 loop: CAISESGGSDYNEQFF.